This T cell receptor beta chain was found in a study of shared clonotypes between healthy human individuals. Repertoires were generated with immunoSEQ multiplex PCR, while TCRdb's copy carries only in-frame clones and drops some. In the table there are roughly 650,000 clones, around 96% of which are singletons. This CDR3 has 16 amino acids. Trimming shortened V by 0 bases and J by 0 bases, and 9 bases separated the two germline ends. Germline-derived CDR1 and CDR2 are WNHNN and SYGVQD (reference sequence). CD8 cells classed as naive were CD45RO-negative and positively selected for CCR7, excluding terminally differentiated effector memory CD45RA+ cells.

This receptor was taken from a woman in her thirties in good health. This sequence joins TRBV10-1 and TRBJ2-1; no definite D call. Sequencing was done on a sample of naive CD8+ T cells sorted from blood. The CDR3 spells CASSESRGSSYNEQFF. The CDR3 DNA is TGCGCCAGCAGTGAGTCTCGAGGCAGCTCCTACAATGAGCAGTTCTTC.